These T cell receptor beta chains were read from a single sample in a study of cytomegalovirus exposure and HLA in healthy donors. TCRdb's table, derived via immunoSEQ multiplex PCR, lists solely in-frame clones and lacks some. Counted here are over 150,000 clones, approximately 80% occurring once; the ten biggest clones make up around 2.8%. The sequencing input was PBMCs. These receptors were collected from a woman aged 40 to 50 in good health and CMV-seropositive. Both conserved end residues are part of each CDR3. The D gene is left open where the match is weak. Size tells how often a clone was seen (once, few, many) or the class of an expanded clone, and some rows leave it out.

>TRBJ2-2|-|-|TRBV2|13
TGTGCCAGCAGGAGCGGGAACACCGGGGAGCTGTTTTTT
CASRSGNTGELFF
>TRBJ1-5|-|TRBD1|TRBV7-2|16
TGTGCCAGCAGCTTAGATCGGACAGGGGGCCATCAGCCCCAGCATTTT
CASSLDRTGGHQPQHF
>TRBJ2-7|-|TRBD1|TRBV5-6|15
TGTGCCAGCAGCACCACGGGACAGGGGGTACGCGAGCAGTACTTC
CASSTTGQGVREQYF
>TRBJ2-3|-|-|TRBV29-1|14
TGCAGCGTTGAGGCGGGAACTAGCACAGATACGCAGTATTTT
CSVEAGTSTDTQYF
>TRBJ2-7|-|-|TRBV9|15
TGTGCCAGCAGCGCAACCGTTCAGGGAACCTACGAGCAGTACTTC
CASSATVQGTYEQYF
>TRBJ2-3|-|-|TRBV5-1|13
TGCGCCAGCAGCTTGGTAGGGGGAAATACGCAGTATTTT
CASSLVGGNTQYF
>TRBJ2-1|few|TRBD2|TRBV5-4|15
TGTGCCGGGGGGACTAGCGGGGGGGCCAACAATGAGCAGTTCTTC
CAGGTSGGANNEQFF
>TRBJ1-2|-|-|TRBV6-5|15
TGTGCCAGCAGTTACTCGAGAAATCTAAACTATGGCTACACCTTC
CASSYSRNLNYGYTF
>TRBJ2-5|-|TRBD1|TRBV11-2|19
TGTGCCAGCAGCACAATAACCCGAACTGGACAGGGTAGTCGGGAGACCCAGTACTTC
CASSTITRTGQGSRETQYF
>TRBJ2-3|once|-|TRBV6-1|13
TGTGCCAGCATGTACCAGGGAAGGGATACGCAGTATTTT
CASMYQGRDTQYF
>TRBJ1-1|-|-|TRBV5-5|14
TGTGCCAGCAGCTTGGCTTGGCCGAACACTGAAGCTTTCTTT
CASSLAWPNTEAFF
>TRBJ2-7|few|TRBD1|TRBV7-6|14
TGTGCCAGCAGCTCTGACAGGGATCTGGACGAGCAGTACTTC
CASSSDRDLDEQYF
>TRBJ1-2|-|TRBD1|TRBV7-2|16
TGTGCCAGCAGCTCCCGGTGGGGGACAGGGGGCGATGGCTACACCTTC
CASSSRWGTGGDGYTF
>TRBJ1-5|-|TRBD1|TRBV18|14
TGTGCCAGCTCACGGACAGGGCCGGATCAGCCCCAGCATTTT
CASSRTGPDQPQHF
>TRBJ2-7|-|TRBD1|TRBV2|15
TGTGCCAGCAGCGACAGGGGTAGGAGCTCCTACGAGCAGTACTTC
CASSDRGRSSYEQYF
>TRBJ1-2|-|-|TRBV7-9|14
TGTGCCAGCAGCTTAGACAGGGCTTATGGGGGCTACACCTTC
CASSLDRAYGGYTF
>TRBJ1-4|-|-|TRBV25-1|13
TGTGCCAGCAGTGATACTAGGAATGAAAAACTGTTTTTT
CASSDTRNEKLFF
>TRBJ1-2|-|TRBD1|TRBV7-2|15
TGTGCCAGCAGCTTAGACTCAGGGGGCGACTATGGCTACACCTTC
CASSLDSGGDYGYTF
>TRBJ1-1|-|-|TRBV4-1|16
TGCGCCAGCAGCCAATTCGAGCGTTCGGGGGACACTGAAGCTTTCTTT
CASSQFERSGDTEAFF
>TRBJ2-7|-|-|TRBV12-5|16
TGTGCTAGTGGTTTGGTTACCGGGACATTCTCCTACGAGCAGTACTTC
CASGLVTGTFSYEQYF
>TRBJ2-1|-|TRBD1|TRBV6-1|15
TGTGCCAGCAGTGAACCGGGACAGGGTTTCAATGAGCAGTTCTTC
CASSEPGQGFNEQFF
>TRBJ1-5|-|-|TRBV19|16
TGTGCCAGTAGTGGGGGGGACACAAATAGCAATCAGCCCCAGCATTTT
CASSGGDTNSNQPQHF